Listed here is a single T cell receptor beta chain. Its antigen is unidentified. These data come from a study of cytomegalovirus exposure and HLA in healthy donors. Overall study results and limits: Using the classifier, cytomegalovirus status was reportedly diagnosed with high specificity and sensitivity. Rare TCR sequences predominated, though certain public TCRs were found in many donors. According to a later analysis, TCR clusters from the first cohort tended to co-occur in the 100 to 150 validation repertoires.

Separate from the roughly 670-subject first cohort, the 120-subject validation cohort was the one that the donors belonged to. The repertoire was sequenced with immunoSEQ multiplex PCR; TCRdb's copy has only in-frame clones and lacks some. The sample shows 150,000 to 200,000 clones, around 90% of them seen only once. The TCR sequence derives from a man aged 18 to 30 in good health and CMV-seronegative. Material: PBMCs.

CDR3 nucleotides: TGCGCCAGCAGCTTCCTTAGGAGCGGGAACTACAATGAGCAGTTCTTC. It translates to CASSFLRSGNYNEQFF. The chain recombines TRBV5-1 with TRBJ2-1; 7 bases map to TRBD2. Germline CDR1 is SGHRS and CDR2 is YFSETQ. The CDR3 is 16 residues long. Unmatched junction bases numbered 8, after V lost 2 bases and J lost 3 bases.